The 24 T cell receptor beta chains below all came from one sample that was sequenced in a study of response to subunit inactivated influenza vaccine. TCRdb itself ran the RT-PCR reads through MiXCR, one entry per CDR3 protein. The repertoire holds about 540,000 distinct CDR3 sequences, less than 25% seen once, with 2.5% to 3% in the top ten. These data were also filed under a second study, of T cells expressing NK-cell markers. That paper adds: TCR beta cDNA was made by 5'RACE template switching with UMIs.

The specimen comprised CD4+ T cells sorted from PBMCs, sampled about 12 days after vaccination. The receptors stem from a man aged 50 or older who received an inactivated influenza vaccine.

This chain links TRBV12-2 with TRBJ1-1; TRBD1, the table's D call, lacks a check against the DNA. TRBV12-2 is flagged as a pseudogene. The CDR3 runs to 17 residues. CDR3 in amino acids: CASRLRTLLGENTEAFF. Here the CDR3 DNA reads TGTGCAAGTCGCTTACGCACTCTACTGGGGGAGAACACTGAAGCTTTCTTT.

This clonotype was detected ten times or more. The chain couples TRBV20-1 to TRBJ1-2; D is uncertain. CDR1 DFQATT and CDR2 SNEGSKA come from the germline V gene (reference sequence). V dropped 4 bases and J dropped 4 bases, with 10 bases sitting between them. The CDR3 sequence is 12 residues long. CDR3 nucleotides: TGCAGTGCTAACGGAGCCGCCTATGGCTACACCTTC. It encodes CSANGAAYGYTF.

This clonotype was recorded a few times. The rearrangement uses TRBV5-1 and TRBJ1-1, with D unclear. Germline V CDR1 and CDR2: SGHRS, YFSETQ. Trimming pared 3 bases from V and 7 bases from J, leaving 10 bases between. The CDR3 runs to 12 residues. CDR3 region: CASSYGGGEAFF. CDR3 nucleotides: TGCGCCAGCAGCTATGGCGGAGGTGAAGCTTTCTTT.

This clonotype was counted a few times. This sequence joins TRBV7-2 and TRBJ1-1; perhaps TRBD1 as D (6 bases). Germline lookup yields CDR1 SGHTA and CDR2 FQGNSA. V shed 7 bases and J shed 1 base, with 19 bases lying between them. The CDR3 runs to 16 residues. The CDR3, as DNA: TGTGCCAGCAACTTTTTTCAGGGGAACAGGAACACTGAAGCTTTCTTT. It yields the protein CASNFFQGNRNTEAFF.

A few counts support this clonotype. This chain links TRBV21-1 with TRBJ2-7. TRBV21-1 is an annotated pseudogene. The CDR3 totals 15 residues. The CDR3 region is CASSKEVGTSYEQYF. The CDR3 coding sequence is TGTGCCAGCAGCAAAGAGGTGGGGACCTCCTACGAGCAGTACTTC.

This clonotype was counted only a few times. The J gene is TRBJ2-7, the V gene TRBV7-8; D is uncertain. CDR1 and CDR2 from the germline V gene are SGHVS and FQNEAQ. The V gene lost 6 bases and the J gene lost 0 bases, with 15 bases spanning the gap. The CDR3 totals 15 residues. The CDR3 here is CASSRMRLSSYEQYF. CDR3 sequence (DNA): TGTGCCAGCAGTAGGATGCGGCTGAGCTCCTACGAGCAGTACTTC. Full variable domain (rest looked up from reference TRBV7-8 and TRBJ2-7): GAGVSQSPRYKVAKRGQDVALRCDPISGHVSLFWYQQALGQGPEFLTYFQNEAQLDKSGLPSDRFFAERPEGSVSTLKIQRTQQEDSAVYLCASSRMRLSSYEQYFGPGTRLTVT.

The V gene is TRBV24-1, the J gene TRBJ2-1; 9 bases map to TRBD2. With V trimmed by 5 bases and J by 0 bases, 10 bases remained unmatched. Germline CDR1 reads KGHDR; CDR2 reads SFDVKD. The CDR3 runs 18 residues. CDR3 coding DNA: TGTGCCACCAGTGGTAGAGCGGGAGGCTTGAGCTCCTACAATGAGCAGTTCTTC. Protein sequence: CATSGRAGGLSSYNEQFF.

A word on this clonotype: An end of the junction differs from the germline gene, which may be a read error. The chain combines TRBV11-3 with TRBJ2-1; 12 bases match TRBD1. This CDR3 contains 15 residues. Germline V CDR1 and CDR2: SGHNT, YENEEA. The CDR3 DNA reads as TGTGCCAGCAGCACCCGGGACAGGGGGCCCGATGAGCAGCTCTTC. It encodes CASSTRDRGPDEQLF.

This clonotype was observed many times. V gene TRBV7-2 combines with J gene TRBJ2-7, with 7 bases matching TRBD1. V gave up 5 bases and J gave up 4 bases; unmatched junction bases: 8. The CDR3 totals 14 residues. CDR1 and CDR2 from the germline V gene are SGHTA and FQGNSA. CDR3 in DNA: TGTGCCAGCAGCATACAGGGGCCGCCTTACGAGCAGTACTTC. The encoded protein is CASSIQGPPYEQYF.

This clonotype was picked up one time. Here the CDR3 reads CASTQGSSGNNEQFF. The CDR3 coding sequence is TGTGCCAGCACCCAGGGATCTAGCGGAAACAATGAGCAGTTCTTC. J is TRBJ2-1 and V is TRBV6-1; 7 nucleotides match TRBD2. The V segment lost 7 bases and the J segment 5 bases; nucleotides outside the gene matches: 11. There are 15 residues in the CDR3. Germline V gene data show CDR1 as MNHNS and CDR2 as SASEGT.

Remarks on this clonotype: A single base separates this from a much larger clone, so it may be a read error. The chain is built from TRBV6-2 or TRBV6-3 and TRBJ2-7; D perhaps matches TRBD2 (7 bases). The CDR3 contains 12 residues. V gave up 7 bases and J gave up 7 bases, with 14 bases separating them. The germline gives CDR1 MNHEY, CDR2 SVGEGT. For the CDR3, the DNA is TGTGCCAGCATCAACGGGGGGCATGAGCAGTACTTC. Translating it yields CASINGGHEQYF.

V and J are TRBV5-1 and TRBJ2-5; 11 nucleotides match TRBD2. Germline CDR1 reads SGHRS; CDR2 reads YFSETQ. The CDR3 has 15 residues. The trim removed 2 bases at V and 2 bases at J, leaving 2 bases unmatched. The CDR3 reads CASSLTSGRQETQYF. Written as DNA, the CDR3 is TGCGCCAGCAGCTTAACTAGCGGGAGACAAGAGACCCAGTACTTC.

This clonotype was picked up a small number of times. V gene TRBV4-3 combines with J gene TRBJ2-2, with 11 nucleotides matching TRBD2. The CDR3 has 18 amino acids. Trimming took 0 bases from V and 6 from J; bases not matched to a gene: 9. Germline loops: CDR1 LGHNA, CDR2 YSLEER. The CDR3, as DNA: TGCGCCAGCAGCCAAGATGGGTTCGCTAGCGGGGGGCCCGGGGAGCTGTTTTTT. This gives the protein CASSQDGFASGGPGELFF.

In nucleotides, the CDR3 is TGTGCCAGCAGCTGGGGACAGGGAATTCGGGAGACCCAGTACTTC. It is translated as CASSWGQGIRETQYF. The V and J genes are TRBV5-6 and TRBJ2-5; 9 bases map to TRBD1. Germline values: CDR1 SGHDT, CDR2 YYEEEE. The CDR3 contains 15 residues. V was clipped by 3 bases and J by 5 bases; unmatched bases: 8.

This clonotype was seen repeatedly, ten times or more. V gene TRBV28 combines with J gene TRBJ2-7, with 9 bases fitting TRBD2. The junction had 12 bases not matched to a gene; V was cut back by 2 bases and J by 4 bases. The CDR3 runs to 17 residues. CDR1 is MDHEN, CDR2 SYDVKM, per germline. The CDR3 reads CASSLPEIAGDDYEQYF. The CDR3 DNA is TGTGCCAGCAGTTTACCCGAGATAGCGGGAGATGATTACGAGCAGTACTTC. Together with reference TRBV28 and TRBJ2-7, the CDR3 gives the full variable domain: DVKVTQSSRYLVKRTGEKVFLECVQDMDHENMFWYRQDPGLGLRLIYFSYDVKMKEKGDIPEGYSVSREKKERFSLILESASTNQTSMYLCASSLPEIAGDDYEQYFGPGTRLTVT.

This clonotype has a count of ten or more. The V and J genes are TRBV3-1 and TRBJ1-5, with D tentatively TRBD1 (5 bases). Germline CDR1 and CDR2: LGHDT and YNNKEL (reference sequence). There are 14 residues in the CDR3. V was trimmed by 1 base and J by 7 bases, leaving 11 bases between them. The CDR3 loop reads CASSQAGPGQPQHF. The CDR3 DNA reads as TGTGCCAGCAGCCAAGCGGGGCCAGGGCAGCCCCAGCATTTT.

This clonotype was detected only a few times. V is TRBV5-1 and J is TRBJ2-2; 10 nucleotides line up with TRBD1. CDR1 is SGHRS, CDR2 YFSETQ, per germline. CDR3 length: 15 amino acids. V shed 4 bases, J shed 6 bases, and the junction held 6 bases outside the gene matches. The CDR3 here is CASSPRTGGAGELFF. CDR3 bases: TGCGCCAGCAGCCCGAGGACAGGGGGTGCCGGGGAGCTGTTTTTT.

The chain combines TRBV6-1 with TRBJ2-5; a weak D match, TRBD2 (7 bases). Between the trimmed V and J ends, which lost 5 bases and 5 bases, there was a span of 15 bases. The CDR3 consists of 14 residues. Germline-derived CDR1 and CDR2 are MNHNS and SASEGT. The CDR3 coding sequence is TGTGCCAGCAGTCGGGGGGCCCCCAGGGAGACCCAGTACTTC. Translating it yields CASSRGAPRETQYF.

The rearrangement uses TRBV4-1 and TRBJ1-1; no reliable D call. V lost 1 base and J lost 1, with 7 bases in between. CDR3 length equals 14 residues. Germline CDR1 MGHRA, CDR2 YSYEKL. The CDR3 region is CASSQAVANTEAFF. The CDR3 DNA reads TGCGCCAGCAGCCAAGCGGTTGCGAACACTGAAGCTTTCTTT.

The rearrangement links TRBV10-3 to TRBJ1-1; weak D call: TRBD1 (5 bases). V was trimmed by 2 bases and J by 1 base, leaving 11 bases between them. The CDR3 consists of 15 residues. CDR1 is ENHRY, CDR2 SYGVKD, per germline. The CDR3 region has the DNA TGTGCCATCAGTGAGCCCGGACACTGGAACACTGAAGCTTTCTTT. Amino acid sequence: CAISEPGHWNTEAFF.

This clonotype was counted only a few times. V gene TRBV5-1 combines with J gene TRBJ2-3, with TRBD2 matching 10 bases. This CDR3 spans 16 amino acids. CDR1 SGHRS and CDR2 YFSETQ come from the germline V gene. J gave up 11 bases and V 4 bases, and 16 bases lay outside the gene matches. CDR3 sequence: CASSTEAPPSGGKQYF. DNA of the CDR3: TGCGCCAGCAGCACGGAGGCCCCTCCTAGCGGGGGAAAGCAGTATTTT.

CDR3 region: CSAAGQGSGELFF. The CDR3 DNA reads TGCAGTGCTGCGGGACAGGGCTCCGGGGAGCTGTTTTTT. The chain has TRBV20-1 and TRBJ2-2, with 9 bases aligning to TRBD1. The trim removed 5 bases at V and 6 bases at J, leaving 4 bases unmatched. CDR3 size: 13 residues. The germline V gene encodes CDR1 DFQATT and CDR2 SNEGSKA (reference sequence).

In DNA form, the CDR3 reads TGTGCCAGCAGCAGACCTTGGACGGACAACACTGAAGCTTTCTTT. Translation: CASSRPWTDNTEAFF. The chain recombines TRBV12-3 or TRBV12-4 with TRBJ1-1, with D hard to call. V lost 6 bases to trimming and J lost 2 bases, with 16 bases between them. CDR3 length: 15 residues.

The chain joins TRBV10-1 to TRBJ2-7, with D perhaps matching TRBD2 (7 bases). V was trimmed by 3 bases and J by 0 bases, leaving 15 bases between them. The CDR3 runs 16 residues. Germline V gene lookup returns CDR1 WNHNN and CDR2 SYGVQD (reference sequence). CDR3 amino acids: CASSDWPGGHSYEQYF. CDR3 nucleotides: TGCGCCAGCAGTGACTGGCCCGGGGGGCACTCCTACGAGCAGTACTTC.